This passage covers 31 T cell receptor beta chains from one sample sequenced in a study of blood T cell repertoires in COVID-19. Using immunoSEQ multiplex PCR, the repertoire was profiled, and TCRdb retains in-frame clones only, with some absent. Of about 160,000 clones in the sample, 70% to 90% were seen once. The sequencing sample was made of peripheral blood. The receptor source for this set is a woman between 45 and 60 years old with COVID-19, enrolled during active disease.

CDR3 sequence: CAIRGLENEQFF. For the CDR3, the DNA is TGTGCCATCAGGGGACTAGAGAATGAGCAGTTCTTC. The chain is built from TRBV10-3 and TRBJ2-1; 8 nucleotides align to TRBD2. Germline V gives CDR1 ENHRY, CDR2 SYGVKD. There are 12 residues in the CDR3. The V segment lost 6 bases and the J segment 7 bases; nucleotides outside the gene matches: 2.

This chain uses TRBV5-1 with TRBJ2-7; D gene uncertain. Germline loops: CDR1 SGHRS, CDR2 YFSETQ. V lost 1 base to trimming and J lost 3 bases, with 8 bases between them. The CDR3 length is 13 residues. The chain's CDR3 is CASSLHLGYEQYF. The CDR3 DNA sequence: TGCGCCAGCAGCTTGCACCTCGGCTACGAGCAGTACTTC.

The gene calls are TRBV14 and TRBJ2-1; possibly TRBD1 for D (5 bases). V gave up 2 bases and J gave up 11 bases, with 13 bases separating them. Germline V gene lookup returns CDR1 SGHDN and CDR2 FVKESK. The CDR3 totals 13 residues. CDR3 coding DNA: TGTGCCAGCAGCCAAAAAGGCAGGGTGAAGCAGTTCTTC. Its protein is CASSQKGRVKQFF.

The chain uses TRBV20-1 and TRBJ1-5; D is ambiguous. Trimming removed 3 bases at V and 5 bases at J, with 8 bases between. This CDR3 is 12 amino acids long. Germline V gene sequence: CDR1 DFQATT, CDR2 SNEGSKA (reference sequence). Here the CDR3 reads CSASSGDQPQHF. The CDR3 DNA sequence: TGCAGTGCTAGTAGCGGAGATCAGCCCCAGCATTTT.

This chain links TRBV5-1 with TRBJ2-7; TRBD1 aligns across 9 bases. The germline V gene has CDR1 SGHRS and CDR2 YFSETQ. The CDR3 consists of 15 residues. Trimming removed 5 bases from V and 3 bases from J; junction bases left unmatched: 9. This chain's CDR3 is CASSVYPGQGYEQYF. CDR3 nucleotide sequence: TGCGCCAGCAGTGTATATCCGGGACAGGGCTACGAGCAGTACTTC.

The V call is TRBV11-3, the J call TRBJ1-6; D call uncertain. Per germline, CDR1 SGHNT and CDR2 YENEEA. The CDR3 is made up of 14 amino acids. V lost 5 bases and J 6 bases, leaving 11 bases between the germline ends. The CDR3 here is CASSLGRSNSPLHF. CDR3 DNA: TGTGCCAGCAGCCTAGGGCGGAGTAATTCACCCCTCCACTTT. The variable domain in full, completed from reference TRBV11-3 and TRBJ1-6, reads EAGVVQSPRYKIIEKKQPVAFWCNPISGHNTLYWYLQNLGQGPELLIRYENEEAVDDSQLPKDRFSAERLKGVDSTLKIQPAELGDSAVYLCASSLGRSNSPLHFGNGTRLTVT.

The CDR3 DNA sequence: TGTGCCAGCAGTTTCCCTTCTCTGAGGGAAAACTATGGCTACACCTTC. It specifies CASSFPSLRENYGYTF. The chain has TRBV28 and TRBJ1-2, with no clear D. The V end lost 3 bases, the J end lost 2 bases, and 16 bases lay between the germline ends. The CDR3 contains 16 residues. CDR1 MDHEN and CDR2 SYDVKM come from the germline V gene.

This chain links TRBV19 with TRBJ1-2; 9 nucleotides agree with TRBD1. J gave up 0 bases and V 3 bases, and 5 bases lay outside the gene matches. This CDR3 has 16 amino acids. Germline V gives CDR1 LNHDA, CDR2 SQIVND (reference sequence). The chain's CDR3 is CASSMGDRATNYGYTF. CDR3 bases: TGTGCCAGTAGTATGGGGGACAGGGCCACTAACTATGGCTACACCTTC.

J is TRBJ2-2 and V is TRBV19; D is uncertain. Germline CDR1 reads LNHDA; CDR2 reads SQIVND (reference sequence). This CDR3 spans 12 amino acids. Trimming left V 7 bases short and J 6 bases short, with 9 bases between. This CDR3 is CASTRGPGELFF. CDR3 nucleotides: TGTGCCAGTACCCGAGGTCCCGGGGAGCTGTTTTTT.

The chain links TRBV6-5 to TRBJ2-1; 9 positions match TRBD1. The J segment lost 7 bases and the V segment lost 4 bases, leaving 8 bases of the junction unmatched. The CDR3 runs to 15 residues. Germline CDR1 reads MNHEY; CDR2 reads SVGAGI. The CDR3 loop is CASSSRDREPNEQFF. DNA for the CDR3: TGTGCCAGCAGTTCCCGGGACAGGGAACCGAATGAGCAGTTCTTC.

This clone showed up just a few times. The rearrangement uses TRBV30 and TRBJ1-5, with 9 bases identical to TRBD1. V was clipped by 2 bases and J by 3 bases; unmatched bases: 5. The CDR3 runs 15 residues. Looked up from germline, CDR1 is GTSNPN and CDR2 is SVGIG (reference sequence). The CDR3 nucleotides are TGTGCCTGGAGTACGACAGGGGGTGTCAATCAGCCCCAGCATTTT. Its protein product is CAWSTTGGVNQPQHF.

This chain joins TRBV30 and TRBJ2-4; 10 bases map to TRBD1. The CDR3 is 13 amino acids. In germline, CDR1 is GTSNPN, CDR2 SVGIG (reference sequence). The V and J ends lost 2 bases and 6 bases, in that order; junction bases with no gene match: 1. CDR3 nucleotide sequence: TGTGCCTGGAGTAGACAGGGGGCAAACATTCAGTACTTC. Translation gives CAWSRQGANIQYF.

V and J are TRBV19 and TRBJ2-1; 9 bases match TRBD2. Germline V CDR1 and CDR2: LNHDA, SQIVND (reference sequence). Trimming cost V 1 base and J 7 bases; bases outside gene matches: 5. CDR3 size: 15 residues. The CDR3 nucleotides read TGTGCCAGTAGTATAGCGGCTAGCGGGACGAATGAGCAGTTCTTC. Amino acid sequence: CASSIAASGTNEQFF. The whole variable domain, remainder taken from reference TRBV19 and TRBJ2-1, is DGGITQSPKYLFRKEGQNVTLSCEQNLNHDAMYWYRQDPGQGLRLIYYSQIVNDFQKGDIAEGYSVSREKKESFPLTVTSAQKNPTAFYLCASSIAASGTNEQFFGPGTRLTVL.

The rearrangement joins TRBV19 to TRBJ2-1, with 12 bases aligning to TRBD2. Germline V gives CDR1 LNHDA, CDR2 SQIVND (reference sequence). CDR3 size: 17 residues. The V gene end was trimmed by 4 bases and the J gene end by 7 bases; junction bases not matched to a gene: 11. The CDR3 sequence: CASSTIKLAGGLNEQFF. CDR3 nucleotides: TGTGCCAGTAGTACAATAAAACTAGCGGGGGGTTTGAATGAGCAGTTCTTC. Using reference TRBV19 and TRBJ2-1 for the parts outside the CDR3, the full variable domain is DGGITQSPKYLFRKEGQNVTLSCEQNLNHDAMYWYRQDPGQGLRLIYYSQIVNDFQKGDIAEGYSVSREKKESFPLTVTSAQKNPTAFYLCASSTIKLAGGLNEQFFGPGTRLTVL.

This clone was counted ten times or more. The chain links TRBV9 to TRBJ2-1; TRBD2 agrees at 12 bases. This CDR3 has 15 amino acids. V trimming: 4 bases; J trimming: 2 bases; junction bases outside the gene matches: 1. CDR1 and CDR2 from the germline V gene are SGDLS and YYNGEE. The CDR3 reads CASSTSGGTYNEQFF. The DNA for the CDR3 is TGTGCCAGCAGCACTAGCGGGGGGACCTACAATGAGCAGTTCTTC.

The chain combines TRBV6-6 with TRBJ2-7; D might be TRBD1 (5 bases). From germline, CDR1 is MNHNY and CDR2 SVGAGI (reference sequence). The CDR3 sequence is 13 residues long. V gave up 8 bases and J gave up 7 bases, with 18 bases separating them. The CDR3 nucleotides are TGTGCCAGCGAGTCTCAGGGTGTGGGTGAGCAGTACTTC. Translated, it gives CASESQGVGEQYF.

CDR3 coding DNA: TGTGCCCCTAGATGGCCCCAGCATTTT. Translation: CAPRWPQHF. The chain is built from TRBV24-1 and TRBJ1-5; no clear D. CDR1 KGHDR and CDR2 SFDVKD come from the germline V gene. This CDR3 is 9 amino acids long. With 12 bases removed from V and 9 bases from J, the gap between germline ends came to 8 bases.

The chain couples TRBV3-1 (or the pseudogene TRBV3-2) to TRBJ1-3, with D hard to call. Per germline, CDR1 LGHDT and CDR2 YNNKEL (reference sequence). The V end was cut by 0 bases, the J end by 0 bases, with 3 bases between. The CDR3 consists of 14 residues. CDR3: CASSQDISGNTIYF. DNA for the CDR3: TGTGCCAGCAGCCAAGACATCTCTGGAAACACCATATATTTT.

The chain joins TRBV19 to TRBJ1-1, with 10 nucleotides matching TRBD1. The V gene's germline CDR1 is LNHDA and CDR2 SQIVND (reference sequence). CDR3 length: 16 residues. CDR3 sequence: CAAMGDRGSVNTEAFF. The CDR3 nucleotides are TGTGCAGCAATGGGGGACAGGGGTTCGGTGAACACTGAAGCTTTCTTT.

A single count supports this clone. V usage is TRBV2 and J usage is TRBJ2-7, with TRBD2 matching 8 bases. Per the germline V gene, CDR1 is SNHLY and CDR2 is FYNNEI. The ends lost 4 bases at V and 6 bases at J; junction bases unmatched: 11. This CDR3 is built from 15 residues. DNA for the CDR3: TGTGCCAGCAGTGGGGTGGGACTAGTCGCGGTCGAGCAGTACTTC. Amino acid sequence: CASSGVGLVAVEQYF.

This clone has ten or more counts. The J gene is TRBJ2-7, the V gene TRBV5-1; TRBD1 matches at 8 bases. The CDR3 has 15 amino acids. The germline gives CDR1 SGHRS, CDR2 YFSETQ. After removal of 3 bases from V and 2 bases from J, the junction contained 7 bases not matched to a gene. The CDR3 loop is CASSYGQGLTYEQYF. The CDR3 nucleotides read TGCGCCAGCAGCTATGGACAGGGCCTCACCTACGAGCAGTACTTC.

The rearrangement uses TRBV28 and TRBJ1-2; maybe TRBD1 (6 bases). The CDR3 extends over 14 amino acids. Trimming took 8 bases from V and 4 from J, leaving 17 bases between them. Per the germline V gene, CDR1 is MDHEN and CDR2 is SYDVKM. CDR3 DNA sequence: TGTGCCAGCGGACTCCTCGGGGGGCCCTATGGCTACACCTTC. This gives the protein CASGLLGGPYGYTF.

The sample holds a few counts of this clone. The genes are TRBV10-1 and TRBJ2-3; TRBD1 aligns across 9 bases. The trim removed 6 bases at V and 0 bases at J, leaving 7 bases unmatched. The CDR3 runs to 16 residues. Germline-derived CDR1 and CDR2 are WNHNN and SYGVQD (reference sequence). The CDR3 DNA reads TGCGCCAGCAGCGACATACAGGGGGCGAGCACAGATACGCAGTATTTT. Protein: CASSDIQGASTDTQYF.

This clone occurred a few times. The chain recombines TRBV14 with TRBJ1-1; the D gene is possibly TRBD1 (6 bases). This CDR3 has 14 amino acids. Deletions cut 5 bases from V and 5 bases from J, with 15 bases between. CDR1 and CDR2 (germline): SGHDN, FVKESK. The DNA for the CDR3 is TGTGCCAGCAGCACTCAGGGGCGGCAAACTGAAGCTTTCTTT. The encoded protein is CASSTQGRQTEAFF.

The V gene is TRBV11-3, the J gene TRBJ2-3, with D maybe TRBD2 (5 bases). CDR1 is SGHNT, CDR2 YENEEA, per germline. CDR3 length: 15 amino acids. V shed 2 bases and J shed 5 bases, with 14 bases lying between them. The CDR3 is CASSLTAGAGDTQYF. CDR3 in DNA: TGTGCCAGCAGCTTAACGGCGGGCGCGGGAGATACGCAGTATTTT.

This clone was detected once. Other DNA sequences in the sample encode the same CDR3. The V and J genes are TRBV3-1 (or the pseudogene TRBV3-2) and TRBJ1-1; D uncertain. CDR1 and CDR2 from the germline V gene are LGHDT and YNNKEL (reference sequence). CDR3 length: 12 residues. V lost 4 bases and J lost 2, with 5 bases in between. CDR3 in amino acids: CASSRANTEAFF. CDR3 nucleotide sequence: TGTGCCAGCAGCCGGGCCAACACTGAAGCTTTCTTT.

CDR3 region: CASSPTGNPTSRTEYF. Written as DNA, the CDR3 is TGCGCCAGCAGCCCGACAGGGAATCCTACGAGCAGGACGGAGTACTTC. V is TRBV10-1 and J is TRBJ2-7; 7 bases agree with TRBD1. This CDR3 comprises 16 residues. The V and J ends lost 6 bases and 11 bases, in that order; junction bases with no gene match: 22. Germline V gives CDR1 WNHNN, CDR2 SYGVQD (reference sequence).

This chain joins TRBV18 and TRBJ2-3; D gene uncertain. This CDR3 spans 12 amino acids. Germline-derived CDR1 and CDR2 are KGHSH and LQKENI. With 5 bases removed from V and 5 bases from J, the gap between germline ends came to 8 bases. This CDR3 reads CASSTKRDTQYF. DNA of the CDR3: TGTGCCAGCTCAACGAAGAGAGATACGCAGTATTTT.

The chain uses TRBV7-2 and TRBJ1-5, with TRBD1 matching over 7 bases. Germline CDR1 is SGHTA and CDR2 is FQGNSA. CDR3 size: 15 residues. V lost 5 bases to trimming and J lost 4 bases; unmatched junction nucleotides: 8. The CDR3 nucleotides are TGTGCCAGCAGCCCACAGGGACAGAAAAATCAGCCCCAGCATTTT. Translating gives CASSPQGQKNQPQHF.

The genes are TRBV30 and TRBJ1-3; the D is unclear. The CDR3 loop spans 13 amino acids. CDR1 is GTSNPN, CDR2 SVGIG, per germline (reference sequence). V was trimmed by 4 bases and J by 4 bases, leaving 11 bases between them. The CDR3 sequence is CAWKVPGGNTIYF. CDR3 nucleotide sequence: TGTGCCTGGAAGGTCCCGGGGGGAAACACCATATATTTT.

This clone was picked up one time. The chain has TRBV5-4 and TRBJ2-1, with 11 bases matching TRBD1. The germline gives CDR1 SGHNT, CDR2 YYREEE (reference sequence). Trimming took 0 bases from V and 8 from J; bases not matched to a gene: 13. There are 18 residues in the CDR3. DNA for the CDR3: TGTGCCAGCAGCTTGGCGTTAGCCGGGACAGGGGGAAGCGATGAGCAGTTCTTC. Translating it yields CASSLALAGTGGSDEQFF. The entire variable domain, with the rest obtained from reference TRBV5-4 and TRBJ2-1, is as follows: ETGVTQSPTHLIKTRGQQVTLRCSSQSGHNTVSWYQQALGQGPQFIFQYYREEENGRGNFPPRFSGLQFPNYSSELNVNALELDDSALYLCASSLALAGTGGSDEQFFGPGTRLTVL.